These 26 T cell receptor beta chains were all obtained from the same sample, sequenced in a study of T cell repertoires in aging, cancer and after chemotherapy. TRB rearrangements spanning V, D and J were amplified using mixed TRB-A/B primers. Using its own MiXCR run on the multiplex PCR reads, TCRdb lists one record per CDR3 protein. The sample has about 2,100 distinct CDR3 sequences, approximately 22% seen once. Amplification of TCR beta used genomic DNA extracted from peripheral blood. The sample consisted of blood. The receptors here all came from a human donor with a blood cancer.

V gene TRBV7-9 combines with J gene TRBJ1-5, with D perhaps matching TRBD1 (5 bases). Looked up from germline, CDR1 is SEHNR and CDR2 is FQNEAQ (reference sequence). V was clipped by 1 base and J by 1 base, with 17 bases between them. The CDR3 contains 18 residues. The CDR3 bases are TGTGCCAGCAGCTTAGGATCGGGGGTAGGCTTCAGCAATCAGCCCCAGCATTTT. It specifies CASSLGSGVGFSNQPQHF.

With respect to this clonotype: A read error is possible here, since a much larger clone lies one base away. The chain employs TRBV12-3 or TRBV12-4 and TRBJ2-1; no definite D call. The V and J ends lost 3 bases and 7 bases respectively, with 10 bases between them. The CDR3 sequence is 13 residues long. The DNA for the CDR3 is TGTGCCAGCAGTTTTAGCAGGACGAATGAGCAGTTCTTC. It yields the protein CASSFSRTNEQFF.

The chain uses TRBV5-1 and TRBJ1-1; 7 nucleotides match TRBD1. After removal of 2 bases from V and 1 base from J, the junction contained 11 bases not matched to a gene. The germline CDR1 and CDR2 sequences are SGHRS and YFSETQ. The CDR3 sequence is 17 residues long. The CDR3 DNA reads TGCGCCAGCAGCTTCTCCCCGTACAGGGGACAGAACACTGAAGCTTTCTTT. Translation: CASSFSPYRGQNTEAFF.

The chain is built from TRBV30 and TRBJ2-5; 10 bases fit TRBD1. The germline V gene encodes CDR1 GTSNPN and CDR2 SVGIG (reference sequence). This CDR3 region has 18 residues. The V gene end was trimmed by 3 bases and the J gene end by 3 bases; junction bases not matched to a gene: 16. This CDR3 is CAWRPRQGARAAEETQYF. The CDR3 nucleotides read TGTGCCTGGAGACCCCGACAGGGGGCGAGAGCTGCAGAAGAGACCCAGTACTTC.

This clonotype is large (0.1 to 1%) in the sample. This chain uses TRBV6-6 with TRBJ2-1; perhaps TRBD1 as D (6 bases). This CDR3 spans 14 amino acids. V was pared by 2 bases and J by 12 bases, with 17 bases between. Germline V gene sequence: CDR1 MNHNY, CDR2 SVGAGI (reference sequence). CDR3 sequence reads: CASSYAPDRTRQFF. CDR3 coding DNA: TGTGCCAGCAGTTACGCGCCGGACAGAACTCGGCAGTTCTTC.

By its share, this clonotype is large (0.1 to 1%). The J gene is TRBJ2-1, the V gene TRBV20-1; D is unresolved. Germline CDR1 DFQATT, CDR2 SNEGSKA (reference sequence). V was shortened by 0 bases and J by 5 bases, with 14 bases between the two germline ends. This CDR3 has 15 residues. DNA of the CDR3: TGCAGTGCTAGAGATCTCGAAGCGAACCACAATGAGCAGTTCTTC. Amino acids: CSARDLEANHNEQFF.

This rearrangement joins TRBV5-1 to TRBJ1-1; tentatively, D is TRBD1 (6 bases). V gave up 0 bases and J gave up 1 base, with 10 bases separating them. Germline lookup yields CDR1 SGHRS and CDR2 YFSETQ. This CDR3 has 15 residues. The CDR3 nucleotides read TGCGCCAGCAGCTTGGACAGGGAACCGAACACTGAAGCTTTCTTT. It codes for CASSLDREPNTEAFF.

This chain connects TRBV4-1 to TRBJ2-3; 8 bases are a match to TRBD2. The CDR3 is made up of 13 amino acids. J was trimmed by 4 bases and V by 4 bases; bases with no gene match: 1. CDR1 is MGHRA and CDR2 is YSYEKL in the germline V gene. The CDR3 DNA reads as TGCGCCAGCAGCCCGGGACTAGCAGATACGCAGTATTTT. This gives the protein CASSPGLADTQYF.

By sample share, this clonotype is medium-sized (0.01 to 0.1%). The chain is built from TRBV7-6 and TRBJ1-6; D remains ambiguous. Germline lookup yields CDR1 SGHVS and CDR2 FNYEAQ. The V end was cut by 3 bases, the J end by 5 bases, with 11 bases between. CDR3 size: 15 residues. For the CDR3, the DNA is TGTGCCAGCAGCTTCGCCCGGTACAATAATTCACCCCTCCACTTT. Translating gives CASSFARYNNSPLHF. The entire variable domain, with the rest obtained from reference TRBV7-6 and TRBJ1-6, is as follows: GAGVSQSPRYKVTKRGQDVALRCDPISGHVSLYWYRQALGQGPEFLTYFNYEAQQDKSGLPNDRFSAERPEGSISTLTIQRTEQRDSAMYRCASSFARYNNSPLHFGNGTRLTVT.

This clonotype occurred a few times. This chain's CDR3 is CSARSKPGRGNQPQHF. The CDR3 nucleotides are TGCAGTGCTAGATCTAAGCCTGGACGCGGCAATCAGCCCCAGCATTTT. The chain joins TRBV20-1 to TRBJ1-5; D gene ambiguous. The CDR3 has 16 amino acids. V was trimmed by 2 bases and J by 2 bases, leaving 16 bases between them. Germline V lookup: CDR1 DFQATT, CDR2 SNEGSKA (reference sequence).

This chain links TRBV30 with TRBJ2-3; 9 bases fit TRBD1. Per the germline V gene, CDR1 is GTSNPN and CDR2 is SVGIG (reference sequence). The CDR3 is 14 amino acids. The ends lost 2 bases at V and 4 bases at J; junction bases unmatched: 4. CDR3 sequence reads: CAWSLTGGADTQYF. The DNA for the CDR3 is TGTGCCTGGAGTCTTACAGGGGGCGCAGATACGCAGTATTTT. Based on the CDR3 plus reference TRBV30 and TRBJ2-3, the full variable domain is SQTIHQWPATLVQPVGSPLSLECTVEGTSNPNLYWYRQAAGRGLQLLFYSVGIGQISSEVPQNLSASRPQDRQFILSSKKLLLSDSGFYLCAWSLTGGADTQYFGPGTRLTVL.

By share, this clonotype ranks as medium-sized (0.01 to 0.1%). One end of the junction is discordant with germline, which a read error may explain. The chain couples TRBV30 to TRBJ1-2; D call uncertain. Looked up from germline, CDR1 is GTSNPN and CDR2 is SVGIG (reference sequence). The CDR3 is 14 amino acids. For the CDR3, the DNA is TGTGCCTGGAGTGTTCGATGGGAAAACTCTGGCTACACCTTC. This gives the protein CAWSVRWENSGYTF.

This clonotype is medium-sized (0.01 to 0.1%) by share. This chain uses TRBV4-2 with TRBJ2-3; 7 bases line up with TRBD2. The germline gives CDR1 LGHNA, CDR2 YNFKEQ. Germline trimming cut 4 bases from V and 0 bases from J; bases unmatched to any gene: 7. The length of the CDR3 is 16 residues. CDR3 nucleotide sequence: TGTGCCAGCAGCCCTCACCGCGGGGGAAGCACAGATACGCAGTATTTT. Translation gives CASSPHRGGSTDTQYF.

By share, this clonotype counts as large. The V and J genes are TRBV6-5 and TRBJ2-1; 11 positions agree with TRBD1. Per the germline V gene, CDR1 is MNHEY and CDR2 is SVGAGI. The V and J ends lost 7 bases and 8 bases, in that order; junction bases with no gene match: 10. The CDR3 is 15 residues long. As DNA, the CDR3 is TGTGCCAGCACCGACGGACAGGGGGCGGGCGATGAGCAGTTCTTC. Its protein is CASTDGQGAGDEQFF.

The chain links TRBV7-7 to TRBJ1-2, with D uncertain. V was trimmed by 5 bases and J by 7 bases, leaving 14 bases between them. Germline CDR1 and CDR2: SSHAT and FNYEAQ (reference sequence). The length of the CDR3 is 13 residues. The CDR3 region has the DNA TGTGCCAGCAGCCCCGGCGGGGTGATTGGCTACACCTTC. Translation: CASSPGGVIGYTF.

This clonotype qualifies as large. The chain is built from TRBV30 and TRBJ2-3; no definite D call. This CDR3 spans 15 amino acids. The V and J ends lost 0 bases and 4 bases respectively, with 14 bases between them. Germline V gene sequence: CDR1 GTSNPN, CDR2 SVGIG (reference sequence). The CDR3 spells CAWSVLTGGSDTQYF. The CDR3, as DNA: TGTGCCTGGAGTGTTCTGACTGGTGGGTCAGATACGCAGTATTTT.

By share of the sample, this clonotype is medium-sized. The V and J genes are TRBV7-9 and TRBJ2-7; D not certain. CDR3 length: 12 amino acids. V was shortened by 4 bases and J by 0 bases, with 4 bases between the two germline ends. From germline, CDR1 is SEHNR and CDR2 FQNEAQ (reference sequence). Here the CDR3 DNA reads TGTGCCAGCAGCTCCCGCTCCTACGAGCAGTACGTC. Protein product: CASSSRSYEQYV.

Within the sample, this clonotype is medium-sized. This chain connects TRBV6-1 to TRBJ1-5; no firm D call. CDR3 length: 13 amino acids. CDR1 MNHNS and CDR2 SASEGT come from the germline V gene. Trimming cost V 10 bases and J 1 base, with 11 bases left between them. This CDR3 is CATATMSNQPQHF. As DNA, the CDR3 is TGTGCCACTGCCACTATGAGCAATCAGCCCCAGCATTTT.

This clonotype is categorized as medium-sized. The chain is built from TRBV6-2 or TRBV6-3 and TRBJ2-3, with no clear D. Per the germline V gene, CDR1 is MNHEY and CDR2 is SVGEGT. The CDR3 covers 12 residues. The V and J ends lost 0 bases and 5 bases respectively, with 3 bases between them. CDR3 in amino acids: CASSYSGDTQYF. CDR3 bases: TGTGCCAGCAGTTACTCGGGAGATACGCAGTATTTT.

The V and J genes are TRBV6-1 and TRBJ1-1; unclear D gene. Germline values: CDR1 MNHNS, CDR2 SASEGT. V dropped 3 bases and J dropped 7 bases, with 15 bases sitting between them. The CDR3 consists of 14 residues. The CDR3 sequence is CASSDGFSIDEAFF. Written as DNA, the CDR3 is TGTGCCAGCAGTGACGGCTTCTCCATCGATGAAGCTTTCTTT.

Within the sample, this clonotype is medium-sized. V gene TRBV19 combines with J gene TRBJ1-1; 8 nucleotides match TRBD1. V lost 5 bases and J lost 5; bases outside the gene matches: 10. Germline V gives CDR1 LNHDA, CDR2 SQIVND (reference sequence). The CDR3 loop spans 15 amino acids. CDR3 sequence reads: CASSFGQGGGTEAFF. The CDR3 region has the DNA TGTGCCAGTAGTTTCGGACAGGGTGGAGGGACTGAAGCTTTCTTT.

A word on this clonotype: A junction boundary mismatches the germline segment, possibly from a read error. The CDR3 sequence is CSVEEWLAGEAQYF. CDR3 coding DNA: TGCAGCGTTGAAGAGTGGCTAGCGGGAGAGGCCCAGTACTTC. The V call is TRBV29-1, the J call TRBJ2-5, with 10 nucleotides matching TRBD2. This CDR3 region has 14 residues. Germline V gene lookup returns CDR1 SQVTM and CDR2 ANQGSEA.

This clonotype is medium-sized (0.01 to 0.1%) by share. Here the CDR3 reads CASSLASNNEQFF. The CDR3 coding sequence is TGTGCCAGCAGCTTAGCTTCAAACAATGAGCAGTTCTTC. The gene calls are TRBV7-2 and TRBJ2-1; no firm D call. From germline, CDR1 is SGHTA and CDR2 FQGNSA. The CDR3 totals 13 residues. Trimming stripped 0 bases from V and 5 bases from J, with 5 bases between.

This clonotype is termed large. The genes are TRBV18 and TRBJ1-6, with 7 bases that match TRBD1. The germline V gene has CDR1 KGHSH and CDR2 LQKENI. This CDR3 region has 13 residues. V trimming: 3 bases; J trimming: 11 bases; junction bases outside the gene matches: 4. This chain's CDR3 is CASSPSTGTPLHF. The CDR3 DNA reads as TGTGCCAGCTCACCGTCGACAGGGACACCCCTCCACTTT.

The chain combines TRBV6-5 with TRBJ2-5; TRBD2 aligns across 12 bases. The V gene end was trimmed by 7 bases and the J gene end by 9 bases; junction bases not matched to a gene: 6. The CDR3 contains 13 residues. Germline lookup yields CDR1 MNHEY and CDR2 SVGAGI. The CDR3 DNA sequence: TGTGCCAGCATGGTCCTAGCGGGAGGGCCCCAGTACTTC. It translates to CASMVLAGGPQYF.

By sample share, this clonotype is medium-sized. The chain carries TRBV27 and TRBJ1-6; 8 nucleotides align to TRBD1. The CDR3 runs 15 residues. Germline CDR1 MNHEY, CDR2 SMNVEV (reference sequence). V trimming: 6 bases; J trimming: 7 bases; junction bases outside the gene matches: 8. The CDR3 nucleotides are TGTGCCAGCAGGGACAGGGATCTCTCGAATTCACCCCTCCACTTT. Translated, it gives CASRDRDLSNSPLHF.